This T cell receptor (beta chain) comes out of a study of tumor-infiltrating lymphocytes in primary liver carcinoma. Study conclusions and caveats: Bulk samples went unsorted, so CD4+ and CD8+ repertoires were not compared. Lower overlap was observed for tumor-adjacent and tumor-blood pairs relative to tumor region pairs. Tumor tissue displayed a significantly greater top-250-clone fraction than blood (p = 0.039).

From about 490 ng of total RNA, TCR beta-specific cDNA was reverse-transcribed using a constant-region primer. Three rounds of nested multiplex PCR with slightly modified ARM-PCR produced TCR beta libraries. Each of the first two PCR rounds ran about 9 cycles with TRBV1-TRBV30 forward and C-beta reverse primers. Each CDR3 protein is one row after TCRdb ran MiXCR on the multiplex PCR reads. The sample has about 180,000 distinct CDR3 sequences; roughly three fifths are singletons. This clonotype has ten or more counts. Its antigen is currently unknown. RNA was extracted from whole blood without cell sorting, alongside germline DNA. Investigators obtained 4 to 4.5 milliliters of peripheral blood ahead of surgery. The CDR3 has 13 amino acids. Germline trimming cut 5 bases from V and 3 bases from J; bases unmatched to any gene: 0.

The J gene is TRBJ2-7, the V gene TRBV12-3 or TRBV12-4, with 11 bases aligning to TRBD1. The sequencing input was peripheral blood. The clonotype was recovered from a man in his forties with primary liver carcinoma and hepatitis B virus infection. The CDR3 here is CASSGTGGYEQYF. The CDR3 DNA reads TGTGCCAGCAGTGGGACAGGGGGCTACGAGCAGTACTTC.